This TCR beta chain was documented in a study of OX40 agonist ivuxolimab in advanced cancers. Study-wide context: Patients received ivuxolimab, an agonistic anti-OX40 (CD134) antibody. Patients were infused with ivuxolimab every 2 weeks at 0.01 to 10 mg/kg. Broader study findings: Specificity for antigen went undetermined in the expanded peripheral T cells. Dose levels from 0.1 to 3.0 mg/kg saw CD4+ and CD8+ blood T cells expand clonally by week 6.

Method: immunoSEQ multiplex PCR; TCRdb's copy keeps in-frame clones and lacks some. The top ten clones hold more than 0.6% of a sample with more than 75,000 clones, more than 75% of them seen once. From germline, CDR1 is SGHAT and CDR2 FQNNGV. The CDR3 length is 14 residues. Trimming took off 0 bases at V and 0 bases at J, with 6 bases between the two ends. Regarding this clone: Its cognate antigen is unknown.

The J gene is TRBJ2-7, the V gene TRBV11-2; D gene uncertain. Material: CD4+ or CD8+ T cells sorted from blood, obtained in a trial of the OX40 agonist ivuxolimab. This sequence originates from an adult with an advanced solid tumor such as melanoma, head and neck, liver or kidney cancer. CDR3 DNA: TGTGCCAGCAGCTTAGAGGTGGGCTCCTACGAGCAGTACTTC. Amino acids: CASSLEVGSYEQYF.